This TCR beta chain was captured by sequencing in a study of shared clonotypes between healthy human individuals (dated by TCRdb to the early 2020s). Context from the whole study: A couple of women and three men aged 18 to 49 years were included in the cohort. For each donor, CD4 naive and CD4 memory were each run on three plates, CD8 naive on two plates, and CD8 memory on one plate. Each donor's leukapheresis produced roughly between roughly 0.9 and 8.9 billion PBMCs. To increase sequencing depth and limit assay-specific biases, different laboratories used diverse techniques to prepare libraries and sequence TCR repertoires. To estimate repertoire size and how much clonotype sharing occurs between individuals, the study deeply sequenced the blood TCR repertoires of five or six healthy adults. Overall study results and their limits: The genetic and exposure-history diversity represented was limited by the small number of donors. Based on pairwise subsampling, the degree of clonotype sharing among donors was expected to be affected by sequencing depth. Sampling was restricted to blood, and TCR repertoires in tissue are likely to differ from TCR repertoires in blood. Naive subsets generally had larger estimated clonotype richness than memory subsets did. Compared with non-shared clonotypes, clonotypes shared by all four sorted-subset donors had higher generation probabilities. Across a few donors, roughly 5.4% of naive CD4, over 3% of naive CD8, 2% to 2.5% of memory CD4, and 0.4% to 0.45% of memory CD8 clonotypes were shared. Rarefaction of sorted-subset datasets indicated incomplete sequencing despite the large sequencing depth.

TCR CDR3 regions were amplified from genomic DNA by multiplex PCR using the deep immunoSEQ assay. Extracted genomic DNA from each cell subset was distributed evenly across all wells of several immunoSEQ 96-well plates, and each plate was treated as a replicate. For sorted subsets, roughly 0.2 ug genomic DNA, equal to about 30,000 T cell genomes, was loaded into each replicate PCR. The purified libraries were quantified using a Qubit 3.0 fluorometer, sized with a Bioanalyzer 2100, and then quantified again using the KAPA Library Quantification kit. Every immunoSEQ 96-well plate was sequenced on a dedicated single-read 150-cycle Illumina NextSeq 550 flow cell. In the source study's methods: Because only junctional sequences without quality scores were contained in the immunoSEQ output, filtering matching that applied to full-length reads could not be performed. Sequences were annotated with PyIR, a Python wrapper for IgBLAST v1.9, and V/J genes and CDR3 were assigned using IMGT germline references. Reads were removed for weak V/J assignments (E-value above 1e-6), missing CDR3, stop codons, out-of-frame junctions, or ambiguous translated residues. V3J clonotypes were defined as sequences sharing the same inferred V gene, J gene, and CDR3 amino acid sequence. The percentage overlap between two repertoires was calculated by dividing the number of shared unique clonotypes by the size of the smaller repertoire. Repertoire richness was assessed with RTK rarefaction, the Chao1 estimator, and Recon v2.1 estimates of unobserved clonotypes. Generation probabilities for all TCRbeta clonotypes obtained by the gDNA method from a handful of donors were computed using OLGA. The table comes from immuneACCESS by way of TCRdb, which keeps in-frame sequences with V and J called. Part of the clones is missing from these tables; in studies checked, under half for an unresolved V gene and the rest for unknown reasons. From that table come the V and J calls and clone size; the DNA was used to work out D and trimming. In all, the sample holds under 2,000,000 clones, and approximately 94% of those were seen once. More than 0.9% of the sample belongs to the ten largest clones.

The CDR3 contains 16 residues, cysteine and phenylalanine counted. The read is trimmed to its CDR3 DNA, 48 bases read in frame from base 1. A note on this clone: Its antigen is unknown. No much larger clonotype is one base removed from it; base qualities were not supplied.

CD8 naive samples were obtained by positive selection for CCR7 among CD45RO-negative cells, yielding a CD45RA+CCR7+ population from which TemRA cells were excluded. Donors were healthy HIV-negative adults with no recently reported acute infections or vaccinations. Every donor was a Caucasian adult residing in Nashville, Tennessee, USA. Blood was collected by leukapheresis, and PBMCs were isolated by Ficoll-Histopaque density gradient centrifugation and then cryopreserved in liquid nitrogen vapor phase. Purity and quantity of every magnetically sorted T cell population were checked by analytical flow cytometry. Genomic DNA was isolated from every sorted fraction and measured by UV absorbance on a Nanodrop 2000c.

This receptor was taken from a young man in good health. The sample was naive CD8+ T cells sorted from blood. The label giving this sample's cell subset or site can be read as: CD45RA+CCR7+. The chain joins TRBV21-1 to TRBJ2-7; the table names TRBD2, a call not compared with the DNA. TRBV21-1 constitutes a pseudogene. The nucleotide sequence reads TGTGCCAGCAGCAAAAAAGGTAAGGCGGAATCCTACGAGCAGTACTTC. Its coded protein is CASSKKGKAESYEQYF.